This T cell receptor beta chain is from a study of blood T cell repertoires in COVID-19. Study at large: There were acute and convalescent COVID-19 samples, and they came from the United States, Italy and Spain.

Seattle's cohort entered during active infection and was followed longitudinally. V was trimmed by 7 bases and J by 5 bases, leaving 20 bases between them. Germline values: CDR1 LGHNA, CDR2 YNFKEQ. The CDR3 is made up of 15 amino acids. The authors' processing: Amplifying reference gene primers gave estimates of nucleated cell counts. Profiled with immunoSEQ multiplex PCR; TCRdb holds only in-frame clones, not every one. V, J and clone size derive from that table, while D and trimming were established from the DNA sequence. The table has about 170,000 clones, about nine tenths seen once. The source material was peripheral blood. The sequence was collected from a man aged 25-40 years with COVID-19, enrolled during active disease. The chain has TRBV4-2 and TRBJ1-1; perhaps TRBD1 as D (5 bases). The CDR3: CASTPETVRGTEAFF. The CDR3 nucleotides read TGTGCCAGCACCCCAGAGACAGTAAGGGGTACTGAAGCTTTCTTT.